Included here is one T cell receptor beta chain sequence, with context. Clones were read by immunoSEQ multiplex PCR, and TCRdb kept only the in-frame ones, dropping some. The sample includes approximately 88,000 clones, about 92% of them seen just once. Germline V gene data show CDR1 as LGHNA and CDR2 as YSLEER. The J segment lost 6 bases and the V segment lost 4 bases, leaving 10 bases of the junction unmatched. CDR3 size: 16 residues. This specimen belongs to a study of T cell changes during pregnancy in multiple sclerosis. The TCR comes from a female donor with multiple sclerosis, enrolled in a pregnancy study. The sequencing used peripheral blood, collected in the first trimester of pregnancy. The genes are TRBV4-3 and TRBJ2-2, with TRBD2 matching over 8 bases. CDR3 DNA sequence: TGCGCCAGCAGCCCCCAAGGTCTAGCGGGCGCCGGGGAGCTGTTTTTT. Amino acids: CASSPQGLAGAGELFF.